This T cell receptor (beta chain) was obtained from a study of blood T cell repertoires in COVID-19. Profiled with immunoSEQ multiplex PCR; TCRdb holds only in-frame clones, not every one. The table has around 130,000 clones, approximately 84% seen once. CDR1 and CDR2 from the germline V gene are LNHDA and SQIVND (reference sequence). The V gene end was trimmed by 6 bases and the J gene end by 4 bases; junction bases not matched to a gene: 12. This CDR3 region has 16 residues. Specimen: peripheral blood. This sequence joins TRBV19 and TRBJ2-3; the match to TRBD2 covers 8 bases. This sequence originates from a human donor in a cohort sampled during active COVID-19. CDR3 DNA sequence: TGTGCCAGTAGCCCTGGAGGCGGGGGGTTCGCAGATACGCAGTATTTT. Its protein product is CASSPGGGGFADTQYF.